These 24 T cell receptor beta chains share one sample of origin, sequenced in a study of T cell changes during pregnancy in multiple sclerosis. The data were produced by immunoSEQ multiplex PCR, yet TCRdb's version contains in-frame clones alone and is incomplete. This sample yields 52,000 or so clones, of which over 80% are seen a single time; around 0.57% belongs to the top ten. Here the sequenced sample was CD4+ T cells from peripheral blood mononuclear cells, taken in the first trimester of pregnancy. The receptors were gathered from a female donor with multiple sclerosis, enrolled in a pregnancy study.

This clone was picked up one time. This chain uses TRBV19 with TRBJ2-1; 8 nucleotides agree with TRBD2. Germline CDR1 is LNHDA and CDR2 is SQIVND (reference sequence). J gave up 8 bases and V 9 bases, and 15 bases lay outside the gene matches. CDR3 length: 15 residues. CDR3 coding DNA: TGTGCCAGCAGACCGGGAGGGGGGATCGGAGATGAGCAGTTCTTC. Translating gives CASRPGGGIGDEQFF.

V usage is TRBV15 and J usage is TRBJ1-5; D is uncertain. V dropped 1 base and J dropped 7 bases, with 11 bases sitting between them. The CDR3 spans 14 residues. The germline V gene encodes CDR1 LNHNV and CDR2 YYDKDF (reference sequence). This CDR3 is CATSRAGSPQPQHF. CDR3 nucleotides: TGTGCCACCAGCAGAGCAGGATCCCCACAGCCCCAGCATTTT.

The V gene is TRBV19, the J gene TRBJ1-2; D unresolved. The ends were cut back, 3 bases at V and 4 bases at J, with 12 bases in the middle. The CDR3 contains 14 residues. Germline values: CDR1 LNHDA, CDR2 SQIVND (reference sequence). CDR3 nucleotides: TGTGCCAGTAGTATTGGTCGGGGAGTCTATGGCTACACCTTC. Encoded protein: CASSIGRGVYGYTF.

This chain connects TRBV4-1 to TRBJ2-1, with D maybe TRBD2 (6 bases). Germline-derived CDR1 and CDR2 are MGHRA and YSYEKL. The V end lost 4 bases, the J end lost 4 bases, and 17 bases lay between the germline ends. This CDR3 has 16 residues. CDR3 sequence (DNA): TGCGCCAGCAGCCCCAGTCTAGCGTTGGGGTACAATGAGCAGTTCTTC. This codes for CASSPSLALGYNEQFF.

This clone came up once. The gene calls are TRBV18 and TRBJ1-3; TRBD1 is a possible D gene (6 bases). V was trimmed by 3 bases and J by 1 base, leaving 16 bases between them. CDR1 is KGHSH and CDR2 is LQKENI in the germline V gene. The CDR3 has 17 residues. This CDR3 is CASSPLGTGQSGNTIYF. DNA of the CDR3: TGTGCCAGCTCACCCCTCGGGACGGGACAATCTGGAAACACCATATATTTT.

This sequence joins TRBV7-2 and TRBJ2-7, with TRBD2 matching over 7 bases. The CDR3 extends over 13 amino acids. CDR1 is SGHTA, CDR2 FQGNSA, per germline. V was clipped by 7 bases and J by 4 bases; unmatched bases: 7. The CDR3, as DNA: TGTGCCAGCACCCAGGGAGGGCTGTACGAGCAGTACTTC. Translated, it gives CASTQGGLYEQYF.

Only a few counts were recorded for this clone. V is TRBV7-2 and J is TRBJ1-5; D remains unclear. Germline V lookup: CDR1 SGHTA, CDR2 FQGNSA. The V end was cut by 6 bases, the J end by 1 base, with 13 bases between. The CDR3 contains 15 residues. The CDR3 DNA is TGTGCCAGCAGTGGCGGATCGGGAAGCAATCAGCCCCAGCATTTT. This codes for CASSGGSGSNQPQHF.

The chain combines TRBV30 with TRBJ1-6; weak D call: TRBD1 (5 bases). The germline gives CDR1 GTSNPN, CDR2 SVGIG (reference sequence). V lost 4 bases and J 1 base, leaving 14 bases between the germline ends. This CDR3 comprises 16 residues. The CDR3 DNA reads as TGTGCCTGGAACACCCCCAGACAGTCCTATAATTCACCCCTCCACTTT. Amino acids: CAWNTPRQSYNSPLHF.

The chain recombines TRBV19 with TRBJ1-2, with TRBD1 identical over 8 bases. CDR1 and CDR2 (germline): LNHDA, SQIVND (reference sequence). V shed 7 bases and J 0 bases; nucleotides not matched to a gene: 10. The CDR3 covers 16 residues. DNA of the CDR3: TGTGCCAGTACCCTGAGGGGGACAGGATCTAACTATGGCTACACCTTC. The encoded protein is CASTLRGTGSNYGYTF.

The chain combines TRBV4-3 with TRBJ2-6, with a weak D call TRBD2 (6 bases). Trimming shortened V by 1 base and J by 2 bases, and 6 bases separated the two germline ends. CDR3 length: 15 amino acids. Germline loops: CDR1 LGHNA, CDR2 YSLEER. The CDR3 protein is CASSQGGAGANVLTF. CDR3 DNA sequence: TGCGCCAGCAGCCAAGGGGGGGCTGGGGCCAACGTCCTGACTTTC.

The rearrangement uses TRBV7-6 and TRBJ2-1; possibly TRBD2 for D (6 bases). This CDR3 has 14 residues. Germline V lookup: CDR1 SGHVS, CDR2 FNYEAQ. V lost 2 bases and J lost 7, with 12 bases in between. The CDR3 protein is CASSLPQEGNEQFF. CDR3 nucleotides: TGTGCCAGCAGCTTACCCCAGGAGGGGAATGAGCAGTTCTTC.

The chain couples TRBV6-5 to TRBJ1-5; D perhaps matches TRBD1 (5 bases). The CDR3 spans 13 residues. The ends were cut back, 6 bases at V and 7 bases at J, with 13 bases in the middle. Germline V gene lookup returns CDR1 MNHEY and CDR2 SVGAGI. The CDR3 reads CASSGGLLQPQHF. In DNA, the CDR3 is TGTGCCAGCAGCGGGGGTTTATTGCAGCCCCAGCATTTT.

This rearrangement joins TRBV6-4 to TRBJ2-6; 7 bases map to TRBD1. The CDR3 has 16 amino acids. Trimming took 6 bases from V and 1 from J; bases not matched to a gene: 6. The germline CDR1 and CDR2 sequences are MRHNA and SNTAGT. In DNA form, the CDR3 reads TGTGCCAGCAGGGGGACAGAAGGTTCTGGGGCCAACGTCCTGACTTTC. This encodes CASRGTEGSGANVLTF.

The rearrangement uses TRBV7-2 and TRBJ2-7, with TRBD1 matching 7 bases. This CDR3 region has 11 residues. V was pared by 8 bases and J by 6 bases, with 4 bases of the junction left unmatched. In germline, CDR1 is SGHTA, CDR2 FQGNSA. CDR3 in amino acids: CASGAGGEQYF. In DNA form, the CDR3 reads TGTGCCAGCGGAGCAGGGGGCGAGCAGTACTTC.

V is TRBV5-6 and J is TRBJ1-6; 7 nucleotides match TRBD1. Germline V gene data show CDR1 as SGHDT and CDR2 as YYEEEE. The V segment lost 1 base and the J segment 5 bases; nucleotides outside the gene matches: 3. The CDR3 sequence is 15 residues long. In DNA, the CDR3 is TGTGCCAGCAGCTTGAGGGACAGAGATAATTCACCCCTCCACTTT. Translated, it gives CASSLRDRDNSPLHF.

This chain's CDR3 is CASSRDGGRNTEAFF. CDR3 bases: TGTGCCAGCAGTCGTGACGGGGGGCGCAATACTGAAGCTTTCTTT. This chain joins TRBV6-5 and TRBJ1-1, with D possibly matching TRBD1 (6 bases). From germline, CDR1 is MNHEY and CDR2 SVGAGI. This CDR3 is built from 15 residues. V was trimmed by 5 bases and J by 5 bases, leaving 18 bases between them.

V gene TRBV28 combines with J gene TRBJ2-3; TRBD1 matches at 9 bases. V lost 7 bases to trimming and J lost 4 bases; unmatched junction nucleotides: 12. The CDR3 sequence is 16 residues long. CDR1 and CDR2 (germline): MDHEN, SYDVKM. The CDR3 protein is CASTAWTGVAPDTQYF. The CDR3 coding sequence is TGTGCCAGCACCGCGTGGACAGGGGTGGCCCCAGATACGCAGTATTTT. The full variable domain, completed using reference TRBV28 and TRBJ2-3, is DVKVTQSSRYLVKRTGEKVFLECVQDMDHENMFWYRQDPGLGLRLIYFSYDVKMKEKGDIPEGYSVSREKKERFSLILESASTNQTSMYLCASTAWTGVAPDTQYFGPGTRLTVL.

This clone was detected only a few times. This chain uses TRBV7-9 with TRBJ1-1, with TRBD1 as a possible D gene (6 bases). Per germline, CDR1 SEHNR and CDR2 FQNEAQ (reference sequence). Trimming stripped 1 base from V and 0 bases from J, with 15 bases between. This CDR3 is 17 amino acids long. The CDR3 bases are TGTGCCAGCAGCTTAGAGGGGGGGAGCCGAATGAACACTGAAGCTTTCTTT. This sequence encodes CASSLEGGSRMNTEAFF.

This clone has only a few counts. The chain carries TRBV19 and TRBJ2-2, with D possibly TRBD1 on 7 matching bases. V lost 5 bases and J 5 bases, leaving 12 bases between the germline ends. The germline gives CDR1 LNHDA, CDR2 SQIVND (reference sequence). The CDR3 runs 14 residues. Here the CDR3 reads CASSFQGGTGELFF. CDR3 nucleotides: TGTGCCAGTAGTTTCCAGGGGGGTACCGGGGAGCTGTTTTTT. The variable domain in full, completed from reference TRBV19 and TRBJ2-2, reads DGGITQSPKYLFRKEGQNVTLSCEQNLNHDAMYWYRQDPGQGLRLIYYSQIVNDFQKGDIAEGYSVSREKKESFPLTVTSAQKNPTAFYLCASSFQGGTGELFFGEGSRLTVL.

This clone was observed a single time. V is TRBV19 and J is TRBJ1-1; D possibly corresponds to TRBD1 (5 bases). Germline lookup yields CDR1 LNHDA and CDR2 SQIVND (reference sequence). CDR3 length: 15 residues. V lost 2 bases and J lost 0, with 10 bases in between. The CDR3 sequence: CASSIHGRVNTEAFF. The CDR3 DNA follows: TGTGCCAGTAGTATACACGGCAGGGTGAACACTGAAGCTTTCTTT.

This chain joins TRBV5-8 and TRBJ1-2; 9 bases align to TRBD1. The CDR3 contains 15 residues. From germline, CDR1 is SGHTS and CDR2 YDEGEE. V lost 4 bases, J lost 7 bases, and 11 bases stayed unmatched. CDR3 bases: TGTGCCAGCAGCCAAGTGGTTGACAGGGGGTCTGGCTACACCTTC. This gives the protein CASSQVVDRGSGYTF.

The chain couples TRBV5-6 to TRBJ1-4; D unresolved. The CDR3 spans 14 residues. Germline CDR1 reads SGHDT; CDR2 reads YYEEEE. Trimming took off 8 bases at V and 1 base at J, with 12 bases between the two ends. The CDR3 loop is CASSLLRTNEKLFF. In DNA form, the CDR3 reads TGTGCCAGTTCCCTTCTCAGAACTAATGAAAAACTGTTTTTT.

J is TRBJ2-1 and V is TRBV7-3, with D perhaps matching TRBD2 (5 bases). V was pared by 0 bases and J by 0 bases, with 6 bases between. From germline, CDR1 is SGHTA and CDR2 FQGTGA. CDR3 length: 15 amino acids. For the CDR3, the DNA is TGTGCCAGCAGCTTAACGGGGAGCTCCTACAATGAGCAGTTCTTC. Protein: CASSLTGSSYNEQFF.

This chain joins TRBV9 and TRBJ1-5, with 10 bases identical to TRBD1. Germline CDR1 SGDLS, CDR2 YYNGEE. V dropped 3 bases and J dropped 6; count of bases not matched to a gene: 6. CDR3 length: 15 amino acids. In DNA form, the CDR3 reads TGTGCCAGCAGCGCAGGACAGGGGGTCGGTCAGCCCCAGCATTTT. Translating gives CASSAGQGVGQPQHF.